This T cell receptor beta chain was identified in a study of cytomegalovirus exposure and HLA in healthy donors. With respect to this clone: Its antigen is still unknown.

The CDR3 loop spans 17 amino acids. J gave up 5 bases and V 0 bases, and 13 bases lay outside the gene matches. Germline V CDR1 and CDR2: SQVTM, ANQGSEA. Primers: 60 Vbeta forward and 13 Jbeta reverse. Sequencing was performed with immunoSEQ multiplex PCR; in TCRdb, only in-frame clones are kept and a portion is missing. Among 90,000 to 100,000 clones listed, about 77% were seen once. Study-wide results and limits: Several of the most significant clusters appeared linked to common viral pathogens, based on a later analysis. A later analysis reportedly identified an Asian-associated ancestry cluster as carrying fewer N-insertions than the roughly 600-donor mean.

This chain joins TRBV29-1 and TRBJ2-1; TRBD1 aligns across 7 bases. The sequencing input was PBMCs. The receptor was isolated from a woman aged 40 to 55 in good health and CMV-seronegative. The CDR3 nucleotides are TGCAGCGTTGAAGACAACGGATTCCGACAGGGTAACAATGAGCAGTTCTTC. Its protein product is CSVEDNGFRQGNNEQFF.